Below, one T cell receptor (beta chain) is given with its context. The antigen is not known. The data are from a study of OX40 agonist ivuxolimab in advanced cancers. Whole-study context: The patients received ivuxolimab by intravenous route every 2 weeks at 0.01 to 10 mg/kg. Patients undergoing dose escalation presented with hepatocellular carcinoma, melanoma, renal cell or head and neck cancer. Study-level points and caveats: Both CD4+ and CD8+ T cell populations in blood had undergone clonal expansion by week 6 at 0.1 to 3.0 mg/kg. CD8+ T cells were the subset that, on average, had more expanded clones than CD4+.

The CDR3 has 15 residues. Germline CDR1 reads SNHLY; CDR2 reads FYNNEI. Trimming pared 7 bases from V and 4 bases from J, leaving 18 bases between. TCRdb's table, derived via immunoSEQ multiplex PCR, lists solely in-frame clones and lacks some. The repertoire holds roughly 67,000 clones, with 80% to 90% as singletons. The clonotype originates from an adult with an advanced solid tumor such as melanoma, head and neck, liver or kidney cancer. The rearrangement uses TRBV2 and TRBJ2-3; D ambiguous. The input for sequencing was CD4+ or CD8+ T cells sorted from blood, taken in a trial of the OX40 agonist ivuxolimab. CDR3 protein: CASIPARVGSDTQYF. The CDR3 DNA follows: TGTGCCAGCATACCGGCCCGGGTAGGGTCAGATACGCAGTATTTT.